This T cell receptor (beta chain) emerged from a study of blood T cell repertoires in COVID-19. Study as a whole: Acute-phase and convalescent COVID-19 samples originated in the United States, Italy and Spain.

Original analysis: Scientists estimated how many nucleated cells there were by amplifying reference gene primers. Sequenced by immunoSEQ multiplex PCR; TCRdb stores in-frame clones only, minus some. The V and J calls and clone size are taken from that table; D and trimming were inferred from the DNA. In the table there are roughly 220,000 clones, just under 85% of which are singletons. Participants had their cohort set by participant-reported clinical history. Germline V lookup: CDR1 MNHEY, CDR2 SVGAGI. V lost 6 bases, J lost 1 base, and 9 bases lay in between. The CDR3 loop spans 13 amino acids. What was sequenced was PBMCs or T cells enriched from blood (not recorded which). The chain employs TRBV6-5 and TRBJ1-2; D gene unclear. The TCR comes from a woman aged 35 to 49 with acute COVID-19. The CDR3 sequence is CASRLQHNYGYTF. CDR3 DNA sequence: TGTGCCAGCAGGCTACAGCATAACTATGGCTACACCTTC.